These T cell receptor beta chains were read from a single sample in a study of shared clonotypes between healthy human individuals. Using immunoSEQ multiplex PCR, the repertoire was profiled, and TCRdb retains in-frame clones only, with some absent. The profile shows roughly 2.2 million clones, more than 85% of them singletons. The sample consisted of naive CD4+ T cells from PBMCs. The receptors originated from a man between 18 and 29 years old in good health. Some clones in this sample may be carry-over from other donors' samples. CDR3s leave out the opening cysteine and the closing phenylalanine or tryptophan. The D gene is left open where the match is weak.

len	v_gene	j_gene	d_gene	CDR3aa
11	TRBV7-9	TRBJ2-2	.	ASTRGGTGELF
11	TRBV29-1	TRBJ2-5	.	SVSGVLQETQY
15	TRBV7-9	TRBJ1-1	TRBD1	ASSTRQGTDLNTEAF
12	TRBV27	TRBJ1-4	TRBD1	ASRQTGAGEKLF
13	TRBV19	TRBJ1-1	.	ASTPRVGLNTEAF
13	TRBV9	TRBJ2-7	TRBD1	ASSVAGQGVDEQY
13	TRBV5-1	TRBJ1-1	.	ASSLAGGLNTEAF
12	TRBV5-4	TRBJ1-1	.	ASSLGGRNTEAF
13	TRBV7-8	TRBJ1-5	.	ASSSLGRNNQPQH
12	TRBV6-5	TRBJ2-7	.	ASSYSVSDYEQY
13	TRBV9	TRBJ2-5	TRBD2	ASSVDLGEGETQY
11	TRBV5-8	TRBJ2-7	TRBD2	ASSLRSSGEQY
14	TRBV5-8	TRBJ1-1	.	ASSLGPRITNTEAF
13	TRBV5-1	TRBJ2-5	.	ASSWASGGQETQY
10	TRBV28	TRBJ1-1	.	ASSLVAAEAF
11	TRBV11-2	TRBJ1-1	TRBD1	ASSLGRDRGAF
12	TRBV19	TRBJ2-1	.	ASSIHRPSEEQF
13	TRBV5-1	TRBJ2-2	TRBD1	ASRTTGANTGELF
15	TRBV7-2	TRBJ1-4	.	ASSLAQVYATNEKLF
12	TRBV28	TRBJ2-7	.	ASTLGVGSYEQY
12	TRBV10-1	TRBJ2-3	TRBD1	ASSRKTGADTQY
15	TRBV5-4	TRBJ1-1	.	ASSPGAGAKPYTEAF
12	TRBV6-1	TRBJ1-5	.	ASSGGAWAQPQH
14	TRBV6-1	TRBJ2-7	.	ASSGGLDNPLGEQY
13	TRBV6-6	TRBJ2-7	.	ASSWLGLEYYEQY
14	TRBV5-1	TRBJ2-1	.	ASSDKTGTTYNEQF
9	TRBV28	TRBJ1-1	.	ASSSRRWAF